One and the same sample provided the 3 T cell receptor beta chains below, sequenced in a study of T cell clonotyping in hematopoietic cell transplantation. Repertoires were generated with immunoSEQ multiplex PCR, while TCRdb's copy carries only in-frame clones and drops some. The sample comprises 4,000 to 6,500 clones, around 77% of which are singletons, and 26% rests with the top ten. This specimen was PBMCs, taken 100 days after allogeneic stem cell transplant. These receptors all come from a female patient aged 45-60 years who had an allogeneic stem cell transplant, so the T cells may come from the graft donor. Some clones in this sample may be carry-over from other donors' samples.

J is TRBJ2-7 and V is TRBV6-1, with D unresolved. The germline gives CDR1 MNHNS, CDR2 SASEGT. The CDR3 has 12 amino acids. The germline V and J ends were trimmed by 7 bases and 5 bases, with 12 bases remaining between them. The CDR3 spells CASNRVGNEQYF. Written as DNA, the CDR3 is TGTGCCAGCAACCGGGTTGGCAACGAGCAGTACTTC.

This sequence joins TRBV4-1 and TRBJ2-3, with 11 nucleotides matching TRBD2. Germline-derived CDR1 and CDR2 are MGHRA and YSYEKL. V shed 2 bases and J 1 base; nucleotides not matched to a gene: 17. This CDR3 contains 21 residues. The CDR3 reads CASSQPYHFSGRAPRTDTQYF. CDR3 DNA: TGCGCCAGCAGCCAACCGTACCATTTTAGCGGGAGGGCCCCGCGCACAGATACGCAGTATTTT.

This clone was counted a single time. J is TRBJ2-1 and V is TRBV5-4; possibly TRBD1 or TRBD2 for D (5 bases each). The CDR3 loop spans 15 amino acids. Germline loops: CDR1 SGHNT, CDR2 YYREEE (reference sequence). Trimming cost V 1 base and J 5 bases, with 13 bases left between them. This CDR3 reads CASSLRKRTNNEQFF. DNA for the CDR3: TGTGCCAGCAGCTTGAGGAAGCGGACAAACAATGAGCAGTTCTTC.